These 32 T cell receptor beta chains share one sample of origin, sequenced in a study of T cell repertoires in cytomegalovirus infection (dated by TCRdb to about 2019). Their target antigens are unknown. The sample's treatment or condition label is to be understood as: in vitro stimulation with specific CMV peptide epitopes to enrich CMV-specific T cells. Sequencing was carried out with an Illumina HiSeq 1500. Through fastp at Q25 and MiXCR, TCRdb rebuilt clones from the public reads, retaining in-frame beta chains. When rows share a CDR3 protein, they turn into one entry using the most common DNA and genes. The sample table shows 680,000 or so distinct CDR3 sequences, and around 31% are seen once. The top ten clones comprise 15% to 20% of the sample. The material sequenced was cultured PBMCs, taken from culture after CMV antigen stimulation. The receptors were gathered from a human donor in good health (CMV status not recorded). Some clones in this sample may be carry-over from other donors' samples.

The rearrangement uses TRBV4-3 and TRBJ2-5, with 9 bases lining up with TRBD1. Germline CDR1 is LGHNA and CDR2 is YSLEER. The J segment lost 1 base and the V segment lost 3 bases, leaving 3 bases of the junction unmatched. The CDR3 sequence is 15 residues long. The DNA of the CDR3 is TGCGCCAGCAGCCAGGACAGGGGAACCCAAGAGACCCAGTACTTC. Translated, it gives CASSQDRGTQETQYF.

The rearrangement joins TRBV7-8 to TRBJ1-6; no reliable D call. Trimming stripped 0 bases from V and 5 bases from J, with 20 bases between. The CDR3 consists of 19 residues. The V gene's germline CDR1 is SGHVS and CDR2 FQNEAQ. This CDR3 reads CASSLAVSGSVFHNSPLHF. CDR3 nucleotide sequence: TGTGCCAGCAGCTTAGCTGTTTCAGGCAGTGTATTCCATAATTCACCCCTCCACTTT.

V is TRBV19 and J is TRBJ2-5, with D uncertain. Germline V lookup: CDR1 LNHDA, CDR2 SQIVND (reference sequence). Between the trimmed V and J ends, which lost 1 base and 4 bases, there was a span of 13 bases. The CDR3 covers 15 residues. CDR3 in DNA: TGTGCCAGTAGTATAGGGGCCCGGCGTTCAGAGACCCAGTACTTC. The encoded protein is CASSIGARRSETQYF.

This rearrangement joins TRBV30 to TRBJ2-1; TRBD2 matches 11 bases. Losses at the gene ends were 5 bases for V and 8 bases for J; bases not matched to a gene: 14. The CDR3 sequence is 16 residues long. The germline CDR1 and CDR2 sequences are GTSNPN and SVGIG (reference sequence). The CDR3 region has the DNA TGTGCCTGGCAATACATAGCGGGAGGGCCCTCCGATGAGCAGTTCTTC. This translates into CAWQYIAGGPSDEQFF.

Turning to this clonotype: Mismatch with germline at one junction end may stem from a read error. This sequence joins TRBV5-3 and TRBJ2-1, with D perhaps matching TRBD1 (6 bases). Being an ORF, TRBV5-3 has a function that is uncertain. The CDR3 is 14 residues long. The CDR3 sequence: CASSLDPGENEQFF. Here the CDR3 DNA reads TGTGCCAGCAGCTTGGATCCAGGGGAGAATGAGCAGTTCTTC.

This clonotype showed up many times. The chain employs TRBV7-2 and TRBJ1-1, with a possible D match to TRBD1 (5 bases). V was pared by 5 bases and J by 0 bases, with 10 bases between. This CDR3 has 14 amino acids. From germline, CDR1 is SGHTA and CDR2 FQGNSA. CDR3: CASSRQTVNTEAFF. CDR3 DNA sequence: TGTGCCAGCAGCCGACAGACAGTGAACACTGAAGCTTTCTTT.

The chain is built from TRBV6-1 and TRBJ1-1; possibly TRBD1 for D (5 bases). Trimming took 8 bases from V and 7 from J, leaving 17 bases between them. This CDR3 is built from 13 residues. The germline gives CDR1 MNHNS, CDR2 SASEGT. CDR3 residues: CASGLAGRGEAFF. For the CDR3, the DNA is TGTGCCAGCGGCTTGGCGGGACGGGGTGAAGCTTTCTTT.

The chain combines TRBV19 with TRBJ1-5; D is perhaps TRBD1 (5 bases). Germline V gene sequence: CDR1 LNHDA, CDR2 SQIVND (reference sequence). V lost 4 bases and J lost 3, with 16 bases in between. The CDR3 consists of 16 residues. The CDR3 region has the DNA TGTGCCAGTAGTACTCACAGGATATCCCTCAATCAGCCCCAGCATTTT. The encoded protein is CASSTHRISLNQPQHF.

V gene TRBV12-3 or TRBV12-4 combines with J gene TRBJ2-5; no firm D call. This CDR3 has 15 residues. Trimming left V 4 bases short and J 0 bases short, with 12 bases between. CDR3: CASSWSRHHQETQYF. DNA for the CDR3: TGTGCCAGCAGTTGGTCACGGCACCACCAAGAGACCCAGTACTTC.

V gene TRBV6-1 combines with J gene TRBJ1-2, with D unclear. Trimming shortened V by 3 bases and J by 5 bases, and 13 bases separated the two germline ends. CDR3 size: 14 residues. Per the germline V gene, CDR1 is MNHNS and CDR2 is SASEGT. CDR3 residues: CASSDRTGPYGYTF. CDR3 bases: TGTGCCAGCAGTGATCGCACCGGTCCATATGGCTACACCTTC.

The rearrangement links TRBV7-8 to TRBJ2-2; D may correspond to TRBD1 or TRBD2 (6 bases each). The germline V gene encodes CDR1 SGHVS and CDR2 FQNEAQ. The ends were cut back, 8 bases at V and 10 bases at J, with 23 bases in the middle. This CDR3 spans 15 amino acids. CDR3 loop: CASGRIRGTLKELFF. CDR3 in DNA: TGTGCCAGCGGGAGAATCCGGGGGACACTAAAGGAGCTGTTTTTT. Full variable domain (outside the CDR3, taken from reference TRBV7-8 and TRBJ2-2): GAGVSQSPRYKVAKRGQDVALRCDPISGHVSLFWYQQALGQGPEFLTYFQNEAQLDKSGLPSDRFFAERPEGSVSTLKIQRTQQEDSAVYLCASGRIRGTLKELFFGEGSRLTVL.

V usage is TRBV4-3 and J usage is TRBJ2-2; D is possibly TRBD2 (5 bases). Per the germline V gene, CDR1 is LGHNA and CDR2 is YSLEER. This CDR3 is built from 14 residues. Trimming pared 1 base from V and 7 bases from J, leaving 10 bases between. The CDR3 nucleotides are TGCGCCAGCAGCCAAGGTCCAGGAGGCGGGGAGCTGTTTTTT. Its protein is CASSQGPGGGELFF.

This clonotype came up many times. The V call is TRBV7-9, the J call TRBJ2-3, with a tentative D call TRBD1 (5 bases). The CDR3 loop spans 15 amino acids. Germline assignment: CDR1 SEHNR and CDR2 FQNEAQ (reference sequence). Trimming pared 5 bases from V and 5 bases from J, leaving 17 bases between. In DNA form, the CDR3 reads TGTGCCAGCAGCCCAGGGCCTGGGATGGGAGATACGCAGTATTTT. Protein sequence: CASSPGPGMGDTQYF.

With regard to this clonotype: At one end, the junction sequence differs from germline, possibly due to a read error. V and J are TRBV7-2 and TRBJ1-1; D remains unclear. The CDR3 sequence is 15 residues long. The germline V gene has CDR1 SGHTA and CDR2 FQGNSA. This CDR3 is CASSLVRILNTEASF. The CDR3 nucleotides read TGTGCCAGCAGCTTAGTTAGGATACTGAACACTGAAGCTTCCTTT.

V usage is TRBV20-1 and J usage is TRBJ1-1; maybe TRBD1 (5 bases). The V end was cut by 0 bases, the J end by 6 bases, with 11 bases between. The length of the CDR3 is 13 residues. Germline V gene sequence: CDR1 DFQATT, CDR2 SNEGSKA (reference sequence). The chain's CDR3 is CSARDIGDAEAFF. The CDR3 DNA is TGCAGTGCTAGAGATATCGGGGACGCTGAAGCTTTCTTT.

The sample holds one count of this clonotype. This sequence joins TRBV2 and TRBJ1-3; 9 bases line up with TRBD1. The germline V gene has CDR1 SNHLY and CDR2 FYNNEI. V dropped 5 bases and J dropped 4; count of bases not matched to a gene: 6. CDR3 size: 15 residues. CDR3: CASSRDRELGNTIYF. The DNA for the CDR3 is TGTGCCAGCAGTAGGGACAGGGAACTCGGAAACACCATATATTTT.

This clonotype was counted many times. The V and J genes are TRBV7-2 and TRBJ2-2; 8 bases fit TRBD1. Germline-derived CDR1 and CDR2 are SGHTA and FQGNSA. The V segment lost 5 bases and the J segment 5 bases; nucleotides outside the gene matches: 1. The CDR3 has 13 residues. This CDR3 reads CASSTGGTGELFF. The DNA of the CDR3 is TGTGCCAGCAGCACAGGGGGAACCGGGGAGCTGTTTTTT.

The CDR3 DNA reads as TGTGCCAGCAGCGTACCAGAAAGGGGGTCCACTGAAGCTTTCTTT. Residues: CASSVPERGSTEAFF. The J gene is TRBJ1-1, the V gene TRBV9, with D perhaps TRBD1 (6 bases). Germline V gene data show CDR1 as SGDLS and CDR2 as YYNGEE. There are 15 residues in the CDR3. The V end lost 1 base, the J end lost 4 bases, and 14 bases lay between the germline ends.

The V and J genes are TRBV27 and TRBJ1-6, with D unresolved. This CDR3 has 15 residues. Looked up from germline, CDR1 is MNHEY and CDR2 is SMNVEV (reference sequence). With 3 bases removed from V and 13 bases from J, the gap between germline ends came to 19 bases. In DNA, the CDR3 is TGTGCCAGCAGTTTTTTCCCGGGTTCAGCTTCGCCCCTCCACTTT. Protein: CASSFFPGSASPLHF.

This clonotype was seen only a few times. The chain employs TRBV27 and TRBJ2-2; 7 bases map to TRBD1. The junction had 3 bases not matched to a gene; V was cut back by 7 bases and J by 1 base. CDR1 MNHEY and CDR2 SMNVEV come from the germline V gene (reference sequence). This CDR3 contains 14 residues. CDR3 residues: CASIDRENTGELFF. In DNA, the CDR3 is TGTGCCAGCATAGACAGGGAGAACACCGGGGAGCTGTTTTTT.

CDR3 nucleotide sequence: TGTGCCAGCAGCTTAGGGACAGGGTTGAATTCACCCCTCCACTTT. The encoded protein is CASSLGTGLNSPLHF. The chain combines TRBV11-2 with TRBJ1-6; 8 bases line up with TRBD1. J was trimmed by 7 bases and V by 1 base; bases with no gene match: 3. Per the germline V gene, CDR1 is SGHAT and CDR2 is FQNNGV. CDR3 length: 15 amino acids.

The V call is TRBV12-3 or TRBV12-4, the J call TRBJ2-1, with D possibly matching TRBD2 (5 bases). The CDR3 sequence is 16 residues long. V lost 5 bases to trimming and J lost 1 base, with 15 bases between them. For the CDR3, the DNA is TGTGCCAGCAGTCTAACTAGTGTCCTATCCTACAATGAGCAGTTCTTC. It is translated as CASSLTSVLSYNEQFF.

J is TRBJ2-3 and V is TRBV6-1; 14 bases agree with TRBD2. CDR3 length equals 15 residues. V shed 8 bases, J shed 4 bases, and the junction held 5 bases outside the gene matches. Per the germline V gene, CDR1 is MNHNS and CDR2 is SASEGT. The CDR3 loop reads CASPKGLAGADTQYF. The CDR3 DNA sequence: TGTGCCAGCCCTAAGGGACTAGCGGGAGCAGATACGCAGTATTTT.

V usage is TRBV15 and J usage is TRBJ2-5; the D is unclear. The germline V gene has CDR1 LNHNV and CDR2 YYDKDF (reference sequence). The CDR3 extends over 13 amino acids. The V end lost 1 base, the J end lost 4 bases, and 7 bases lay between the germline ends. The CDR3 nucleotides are TGTGCCACCAGCAGAGGGGAAGGAGAGACCCAGTACTTC. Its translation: CATSRGEGETQYF.

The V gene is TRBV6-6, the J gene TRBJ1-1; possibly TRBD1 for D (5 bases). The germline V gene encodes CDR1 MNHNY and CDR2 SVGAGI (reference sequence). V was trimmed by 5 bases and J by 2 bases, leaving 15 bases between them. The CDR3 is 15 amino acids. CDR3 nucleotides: TGTGCCAGCAGTAGCTCGGGACGGGGAAACACTGAAGCTTTCTTT. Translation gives CASSSSGRGNTEAFF.

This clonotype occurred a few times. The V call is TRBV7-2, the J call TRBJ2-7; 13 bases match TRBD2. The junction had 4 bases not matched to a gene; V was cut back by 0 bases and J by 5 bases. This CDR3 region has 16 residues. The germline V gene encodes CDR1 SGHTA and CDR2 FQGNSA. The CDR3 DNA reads TGTGCCAGCAGCTTAGCCGGGACTAGCGGGAACCACGAGCAGTACTTC. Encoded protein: CASSLAGTSGNHEQYF.

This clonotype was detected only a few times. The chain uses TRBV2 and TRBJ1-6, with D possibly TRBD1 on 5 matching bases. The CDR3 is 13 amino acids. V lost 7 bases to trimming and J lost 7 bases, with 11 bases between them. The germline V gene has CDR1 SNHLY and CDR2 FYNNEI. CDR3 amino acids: CASISGANSPLHF. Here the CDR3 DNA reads TGTGCCAGCATCAGTGGGGCAAATTCACCCCTCCACTTT. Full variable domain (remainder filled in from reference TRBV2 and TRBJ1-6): EPEVTQTPSHQVTQMGQEVILRCVPISNHLYFYWYRQILGQKVEFLVSFYNNEISEKSEIFDDQFSVERPDGSNFTLKIRSTKLEDSAMYFCASISGANSPLHFGNGTRLTVT.

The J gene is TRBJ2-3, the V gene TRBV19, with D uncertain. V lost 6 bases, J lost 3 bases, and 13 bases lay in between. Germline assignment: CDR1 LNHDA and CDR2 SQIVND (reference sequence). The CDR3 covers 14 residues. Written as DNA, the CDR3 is TGTGCCAGTAGCGAAGAAGTGGCAACAGATACGCAGTATTTT. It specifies CASSEEVATDTQYF.

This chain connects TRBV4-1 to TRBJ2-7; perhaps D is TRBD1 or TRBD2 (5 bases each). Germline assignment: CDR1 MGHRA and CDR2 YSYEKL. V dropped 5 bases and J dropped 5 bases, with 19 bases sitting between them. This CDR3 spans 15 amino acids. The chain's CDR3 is CASSSQRGRYDEQYF. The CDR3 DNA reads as TGCGCCAGCAGCTCACAGAGGGGAAGGTACGACGAGCAGTACTTC.

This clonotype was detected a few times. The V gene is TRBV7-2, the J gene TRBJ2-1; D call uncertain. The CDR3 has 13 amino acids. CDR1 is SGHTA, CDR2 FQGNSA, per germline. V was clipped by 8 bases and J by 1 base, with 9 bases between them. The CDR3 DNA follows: TGTGCCAGCGATCGTAATTCCTACAATGAGCAGTTCTTC. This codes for CASDRNSYNEQFF.

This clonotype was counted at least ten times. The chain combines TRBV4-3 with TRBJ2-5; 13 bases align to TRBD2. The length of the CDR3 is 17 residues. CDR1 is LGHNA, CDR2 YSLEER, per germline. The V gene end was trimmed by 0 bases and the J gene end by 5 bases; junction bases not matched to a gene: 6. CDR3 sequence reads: CASSQDIGTSGMETQYF. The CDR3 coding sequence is TGCGCCAGCAGCCAAGACATAGGGACTAGCGGGATGGAGACCCAGTACTTC.

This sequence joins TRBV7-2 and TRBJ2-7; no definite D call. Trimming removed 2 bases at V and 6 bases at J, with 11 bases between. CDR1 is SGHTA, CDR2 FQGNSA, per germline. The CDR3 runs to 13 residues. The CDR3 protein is CASSLLRVGEQYF. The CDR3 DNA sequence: TGTGCCAGCAGCTTATTGAGAGTGGGCGAGCAGTACTTC.